Listed here are 12 T cell receptor beta chains from one sample, sequenced in a study of blood T cell repertoires in COVID-19. TCRdb's copy holds only in-frame clones and misses some; the assay was immunoSEQ multiplex PCR. This sample has 300,000 to 400,000 clones, with about nine tenths found just once. Sequenced sample: PBMCs or T cells enriched from blood (not recorded which). These receptors all come from a man between 60 and 75 years old who had recovered from COVID-19.

V and J are TRBV5-1 and TRBJ1-5; 8 bases line up with TRBD1. The CDR3 runs 17 residues. J lost 2 bases, V lost 4 bases, and 11 bases had no gene match. Germline V gene lookup returns CDR1 SGHRS and CDR2 YFSETQ. The CDR3 DNA reads TGCGCCAGCAGCCCCGGACAGGGAGTTGGAGGCAATCAGCCCCAGCATTTT. Protein product: CASSPGQGVGGNQPQHF.

The J gene is TRBJ2-7, the V gene TRBV21-1; TRBD1, the table's D call, was not compared with the DNA. TRBV21-1 corresponds to a pseudogene. The CDR3 has 15 residues. The DNA of the CDR3 is TGTGCCAGCAGCAAAGTGGGCCCATCCTCCTACGAGCAGTACTTC. It specifies CASSKVGPSSYEQYF.

The V gene is TRBV9, the J gene TRBJ2-1, with 7 positions matching TRBD1. The CDR3 loop spans 17 amino acids. Germline assignment: CDR1 SGDLS and CDR2 YYNGEE. J lost 5 bases, V lost 5 bases, and 16 bases had no gene match. CDR3 sequence: CASSVFRSQGPDNEQFF. CDR3 in DNA: TGTGCCAGCAGTGTCTTCAGATCACAGGGGCCGGACAATGAGCAGTTCTTC.

This clone occurred once. The V call is TRBV18, the J call TRBJ2-3; D gene uncertain. From germline, CDR1 is KGHSH and CDR2 LQKENI. Trimming cost V 2 bases and J 2 bases, with 8 bases left between them. This CDR3 comprises 14 residues. Written as DNA, the CDR3 is TGTGCCAGCTCACCAACACAGAACACAGATACGCAGTATTTT. The encoded protein is CASSPTQNTDTQYF. The whole variable domain, filled in from reference TRBV18 and TRBJ2-3, reads NAGVMQNPRHLVRRRGQEARLRCSPMKGHSHVYWYRQLPEEGLKFMVYLQKENIIDESGMPKERFSAEFPKEGPSILRIQQVVRGDSAAYFCASSPTQNTDTQYFGPGTRLTVL.

The chain employs TRBV7-2 and TRBJ1-2, with 8 nucleotides matching TRBD1. The CDR3 totals 15 residues. The V gene end was trimmed by 8 bases and the J gene end by 2 bases; junction bases not matched to a gene: 10. Germline lookup yields CDR1 SGHTA and CDR2 FQGNSA. The CDR3 reads CASFQTGTGNYGYTF. In nucleotides, the CDR3 is TGTGCCAGCTTCCAAACAGGGACAGGAAACTATGGCTACACCTTC.

The chain employs TRBV2 and TRBJ1-1; D unresolved. The CDR3 length is 14 residues. Germline V lookup: CDR1 SNHLY, CDR2 FYNNEI. Trimming took off 3 bases at V and 3 bases at J, with 11 bases between the two ends. Here the CDR3 reads CASSDPWEDTEAFF. The CDR3 nucleotides read TGTGCCAGCAGTGACCCCTGGGAGGACACTGAAGCTTTCTTT.

The V gene is TRBV29-1, the J gene TRBJ1-4; perhaps TRBD1 as D (5 bases). Looked up from germline, CDR1 is SQVTM and CDR2 is ANQGSEA. Deletions cut 4 bases from V and 4 bases from J, with 10 bases between. The length of the CDR3 is 13 residues. The CDR3 nucleotides read TGCAGCGTTGCCGAGACAGTTAATGAAAAACTGTTTTTT. Translated, it gives CSVAETVNEKLFF. The entire variable domain, with the rest obtained from reference TRBV29-1 and TRBJ1-4, is as follows: SAVISQKPSRDICQRGTSLTIQCQVDSQVTMMFWYRQQPGQSLTLIATANQGSEATYESGFVIDKFPISRPNLTFSTLTVSNMSPEDSSIYLCSVAETVNEKLFFGSGTQLSVL.

The V call is TRBV6-5, the J call TRBJ1-6; D remains ambiguous. The germline CDR1 and CDR2 sequences are MNHEY and SVGAGI. This CDR3 has 16 residues. V was pared by 0 bases and J by 5 bases, with 11 bases between. The CDR3 DNA reads as TGTGCCAGCAGTTACTCGAGGGCAGAGCATAATTCACCCCTCCACTTT. It yields the protein CASSYSRAEHNSPLHF.

A single count supports this clone. The chain combines TRBV24-1 with TRBJ2-2; TRBD2 is a possible D gene (5 bases). This CDR3 has 16 residues. Germline CDR1 reads KGHDR; CDR2 reads SFDVKD. V was pared by 2 bases and J by 5 bases, with 14 bases between. CDR3 bases: TGTGCCACCAGTGATTGGGTTGGGAGCCGGACCGGGGAGCTGTTTTTT. Its translation is CATSDWVGSRTGELFF.

The chain is built from TRBV6-5 and TRBJ1-5; 8 positions match TRBD1. There are 16 residues in the CDR3. J gave up 4 bases and V 0 bases, and 5 bases lay outside the gene matches. CDR1 and CDR2 from the germline V gene are MNHEY and SVGAGI. Here the CDR3 reads CASSYSGQGRNQPQHF. The CDR3 nucleotides read TGTGCCAGCAGTTACTCTGGACAGGGCCGAAATCAGCCCCAGCATTTT.

The chain employs TRBV13 and TRBJ2-7, with D tentatively TRBD2 (5 bases). The V gene's germline CDR1 is PRHDT and CDR2 FYEKMQ (reference sequence). CDR3 size: 15 residues. V was clipped by 3 bases and J by 0 bases, with 12 bases between them. This CDR3 reads CASSLGGRLSYEQYF. Written as DNA, the CDR3 is TGTGCCAGCAGCTTGGGCGGGCGGCTCTCCTACGAGCAGTACTTC.

V gene TRBV9 combines with J gene TRBJ2-1; 7 bases line up with TRBD2. V was pared by 0 bases and J by 9 bases, with 6 bases of the junction left unmatched. The CDR3 sequence is 14 residues long. Germline CDR1 reads SGDLS; CDR2 reads YYNGEE. The CDR3 loop reads CASSVALASGEQFF. The CDR3 region has the DNA TGTGCCAGCAGCGTAGCTTTGGCTAGCGGTGAGCAGTTCTTC.